This T cell receptor beta chain was found in a study of T cell responses to AZD1222 COVID-19 vaccine. CDR1 SGHNT and CDR2 YENEEA come from the germline V gene. The CDR3 runs 14 residues. Trimming cost V 4 bases and J 6 bases; bases outside gene matches: 7. General study findings and limits: The study reported that nearly half of spike-specific TCRs target unmutated variant regions. Seropositivity was recorded at baseline in only a handful of AZD1222 recipients.

Notes on this clone: Its antigen remains unidentified.

Profiling relied on immunoSEQ multiplex PCR, and the TCRdb table lists in-frame clones only, not all of them. The sample holds more than 95,000 clones; around 92% are singletons and the top ten take approximately 1.5%. The sample consisted of peripheral blood, taken on day 0 of AZD1222 vaccination. The rearrangement links TRBV11-3 to TRBJ2-7; TRBD2 agrees at 9 bases. The origin of this receptor is an adult in good health. CDR3 residues: CASSSQGTSSEQYF. CDR3 nucleotides: TGTGCCAGCAGCTCGCAGGGGACTAGCAGCGAGCAGTACTTC. The full variable domain, completed using reference TRBV11-3 and TRBJ2-7, is EAGVVQSPRYKIIEKKQPVAFWCNPISGHNTLYWYLQNLGQGPELLIRYENEEAVDDSQLPKDRFSAERLKGVDSTLKIQPAELGDSAVYLCASSSQGTSSEQYFGPGTRLTVT.